The clone carrying this T cell receptor (beta chain) was seen many times. Its antigen is currently unknown. Germline V gene sequence: CDR1 LGHNA, CDR2 YSLEER. The ends lost 0 bases at V and 6 bases at J; junction bases unmatched: 9. The CDR3 length is 17 residues. The sample belongs to a study of T cells after yellow fever vaccination. Study conclusions and caveats: Clonotypes appearing in both CD4 and CD8 compartments existed, and their share was small. In FACS-sorted repertoires, abundant clonotypes from the bulk population could appear as contaminants. Post-booster repertoires again held most primary-vaccination clones (around 95% CD4, 75% to 90% CD8).

5'RACE template switching produced TCR cDNA carrying a universal primer site and UMIs. MiXCR, applied by TCRdb to the 5' RACE reads, yields one record per CDR3 protein. The sample records approximately 610,000 distinct CDR3 sequences, roughly a sixth being singletons. The TCR originated in a man aged 18-30 years who received the YFV17D yellow fever vaccine. The V call is TRBV4-3, the J call TRBJ1-4; TRBD1 aligns across 8 bases. The sample in question was PBMCs, obtained more than 4 days after the first yellow fever vaccination. CDR3 in DNA: TGCGCCAGCAGCCAAGAATCCAGGGGGCTGGGGGATGAAAAACTGTTTTTT. It specifies CASSQESRGLGDEKLFF.